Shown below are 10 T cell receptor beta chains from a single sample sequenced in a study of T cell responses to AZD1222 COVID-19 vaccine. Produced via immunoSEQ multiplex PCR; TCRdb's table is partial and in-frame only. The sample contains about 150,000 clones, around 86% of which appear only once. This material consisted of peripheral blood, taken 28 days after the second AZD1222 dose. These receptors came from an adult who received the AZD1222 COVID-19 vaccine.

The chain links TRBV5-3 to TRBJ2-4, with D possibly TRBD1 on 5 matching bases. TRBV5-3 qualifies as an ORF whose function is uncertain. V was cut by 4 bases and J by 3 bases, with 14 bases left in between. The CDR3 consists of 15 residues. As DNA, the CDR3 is TGTGCCAGAAGCCCCCGTGGGGCCCGCAAAAACATTCAGTACTTC. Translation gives CARSPRGARKNIQYF.

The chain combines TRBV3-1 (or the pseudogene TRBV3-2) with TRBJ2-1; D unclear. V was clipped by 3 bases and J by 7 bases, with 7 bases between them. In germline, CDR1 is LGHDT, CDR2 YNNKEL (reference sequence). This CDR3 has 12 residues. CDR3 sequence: CASSHEGNEQFF. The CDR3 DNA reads TGTGCCAGCAGCCATGAAGGGAATGAGCAGTTCTTC.

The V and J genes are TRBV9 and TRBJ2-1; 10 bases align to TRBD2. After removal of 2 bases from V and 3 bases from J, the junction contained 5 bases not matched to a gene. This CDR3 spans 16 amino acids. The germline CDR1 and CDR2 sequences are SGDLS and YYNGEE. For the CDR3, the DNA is TGTGCCAGCAGCGTTCTAGCGGGAGCGGTCTACAATGAGCAGTTCTTC. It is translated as CASSVLAGAVYNEQFF.

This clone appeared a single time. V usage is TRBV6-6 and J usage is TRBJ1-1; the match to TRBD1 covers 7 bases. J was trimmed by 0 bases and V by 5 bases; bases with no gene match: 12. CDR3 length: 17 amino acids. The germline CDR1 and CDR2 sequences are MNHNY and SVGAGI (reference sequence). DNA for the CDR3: TGTGCCAGCAGTCTGCTCAGGGGGAGGGTCATGAACACTGAAGCTTTCTTT. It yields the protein CASSLLRGRVMNTEAFF.

The CDR3 bases are TGTGCCAGCAGCGTACTGGCAGGGAACTATGGCTACACCTTC. Translated: CASSVLAGNYGYTF. This rearrangement joins TRBV9 to TRBJ1-2; D possibly corresponds to TRBD1 (5 bases). This CDR3 spans 14 amino acids. V was cut by 1 base and J by 2 bases, with 9 bases left in between. The germline V gene has CDR1 SGDLS and CDR2 YYNGEE.

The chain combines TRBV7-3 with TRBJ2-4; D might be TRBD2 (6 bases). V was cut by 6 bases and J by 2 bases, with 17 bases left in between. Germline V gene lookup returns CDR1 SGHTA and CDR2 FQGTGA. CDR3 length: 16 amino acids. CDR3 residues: CASRTGTAGPKNIQYF. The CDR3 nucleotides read TGTGCCAGCAGAACGGGGACTGCGGGTCCCAAAAACATTCAGTACTTC.

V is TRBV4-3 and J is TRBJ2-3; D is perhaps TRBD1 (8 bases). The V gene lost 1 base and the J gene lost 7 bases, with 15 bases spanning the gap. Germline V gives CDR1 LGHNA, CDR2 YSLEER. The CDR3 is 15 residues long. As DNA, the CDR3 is TGCGCCAGCAGCCAAGCCGACAGGGGAGGGAATACGCAGTATTTT. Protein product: CASSQADRGGNTQYF.

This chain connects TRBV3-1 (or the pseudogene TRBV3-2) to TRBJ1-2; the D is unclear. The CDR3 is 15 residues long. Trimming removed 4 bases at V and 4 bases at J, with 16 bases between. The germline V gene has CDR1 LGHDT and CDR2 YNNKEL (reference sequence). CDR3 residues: CASSPRGVESYGYTF. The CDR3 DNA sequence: TGTGCCAGCAGCCCCCGCGGGGTTGAATCCTATGGCTACACCTTC.

The CDR3 DNA reads TGTGCCAGTAGTATAGCCGCTAGCGGGAGGGCCACTGAGCAGTTCTTC. Its protein is CASSIAASGRATEQFF. This chain connects TRBV19 to TRBJ2-1; 12 nucleotides agree with TRBD2. Per the germline V gene, CDR1 is LNHDA and CDR2 is SQIVND (reference sequence). The CDR3 loop spans 16 amino acids. The ends lost 1 base at V and 9 bases at J; junction bases unmatched: 7.

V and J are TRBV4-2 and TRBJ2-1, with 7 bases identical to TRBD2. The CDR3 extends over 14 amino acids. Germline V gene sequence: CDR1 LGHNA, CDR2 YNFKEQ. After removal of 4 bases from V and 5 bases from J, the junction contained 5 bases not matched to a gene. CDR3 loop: CASSRLAENNEQFF. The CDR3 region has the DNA TGTGCCAGCAGCCGTCTAGCGGAAAACAATGAGCAGTTCTTC.